This TCR beta chain comes out of a study of blood T cell repertoires in COVID-19. Germline V gene data show CDR1 as SEHNR and CDR2 as FQNEAQ (reference sequence). With 5 bases clipped from V and 5 bases from J, the junction kept 5 bases outside the gene matches. The CDR3 extends over 14 amino acids. Only in-frame clones appear in the TCRdb table, and some are missing; sequencing was by immunoSEQ multiplex PCR. The top ten hold under 20% of the sample, which has just over 15,000 clones, less than 90% seen once. Sequences were obtained from peripheral blood. The clonotype was recovered from a human donor in a cohort sampled during active COVID-19. This chain joins TRBV7-9 and TRBJ2-3; 9 positions match TRBD1. CDR3 nucleotides: TGTGCCAGCAGCGGGACAGGGTCAGGAGATACGCAGTATTTT. It yields the protein CASSGTGSGDTQYF.